Reported below is one T cell receptor (beta chain). Only in-frame clones appear in the TCRdb table, and some are missing; sequencing was by immunoSEQ multiplex PCR. The top ten hold approximately 2.9% of the sample, which has about 300,000 clones, about 90% seen once. The sample is drawn from a study of blood T cell repertoires in COVID-19. Across the study: Nucleic acid was either cDNA or gDNA, and it came from T cells, B-cell-depleted T cells, or PBMCs.

The sequence derives from a woman aged 50 to 60 who had been exposed to COVID-19. The sequenced sample was PBMCs or T cells enriched from blood (not recorded which).

CDR3 nucleotides: TGTGCCAGCAGTCGTCCAGGGAAGGGTGGCTACACCTTC. This gives the protein CASSRPGKGGYTF. The chain combines TRBV28 with TRBJ1-2; tentative D call: TRBD1 (5 bases). Germline V gives CDR1 MDHEN, CDR2 SYDVKM. Trimming left V 5 bases short and J 7 bases short, with 14 bases between. The CDR3 runs 13 residues.